This T cell receptor beta chain was sequenced in a study of T-cell memory formation after mild COVID-19. TCRdb fed the 5' RACE reads into MiXCR, producing one record per CDR3 protein. This table holds 140,000 to 150,000 distinct CDR3 sequences, approximately 25% found once. This clonotype has only a few counts. Trimming removed 5 bases from V and 2 bases from J; junction bases left unmatched: 15. The CDR3 has 18 amino acids. Germline values: CDR1 SEHNR, CDR2 FQNEAQ (reference sequence). Sequenced input: PBMCs or a T cell subset sorted from them (not recorded which). The chain uses TRBV7-9 and TRBJ2-1; the match to TRBD2 covers 7 bases. The sequence derives from an adult woman who had mild COVID-19 (a few samples of this study predate the infection). Cell type and time point are not known. The CDR3 DNA sequence: TGTGCCAGCAGCACTTTCACTAGCGTAGAGATCGCCTACAATGAGCAGTTCTTC. It codes for CASSTFTSVEIAYNEQFF.